The rows below give T cell receptor beta chains drawn from one sample of a study of human T cells and chemical hapten exposure. TCRdb analysed the RACE reads with MiXCR anew, one entry per CDR3 protein. This sample carries tens of thousands of distinct CDR3 sequences, approximately 9% of them seen once, and the ten largest clones take 2.9%. The sequenced sample was whole blood. These receptors came from a female donor in good health. Some clones in this sample may be carry-over from other donors' samples. Both conserved end residues are part of each CDR3. A D gene is named only where the DNA matches it firmly. Clone size is given for some rows only: seen once, a few or many times, or a class if the clone is expanded.

size: few; V: TRBV30; length: 11; D: -; J: TRBJ2-1; DNA: TGTGCCTGGAAATCCTACAATGAGCAGTTCTTC; CDR3: CAWKSYNEQFF
size: many; V: TRBV12-3/TRBV12-4; length: 13; D: TRBD1; J: TRBJ1-3; DNA: TGTGCCAGCAGTTGGGACAGCCGAAACACCATATATTTT; CDR3: CASSWDSRNTIYF
size: few; V: TRBV6-6; length: 14; D: -; J: TRBJ2-5; DNA: TGTGCCAGCAACCCGACAGGCCCACAAGAGACCCAGTACTTC; CDR3: CASNPTGPQETQYF
size: few; V: TRBV12-5; length: 13; D: TRBD1; J: TRBJ2-4; DNA: TGTGCTAGTGGTTTGGACAGGGGAGACATTCAGTACTTC; CDR3: CASGLDRGDIQYF
size: -; V: TRBV15; length: 12; D: -; J: TRBJ2-7; DNA: TGTGCCACCAGCAGAGGCTCCTACGAGCAGTACTTC; CDR3: CATSRGSYEQYF
size: -; V: TRBV5-4; length: 16; D: -; J: TRBJ2-7; DNA: TGTGCCAGCAGCTTCGAGGGTCAGGGGAGAGGCTACGAGCAGTACTTC; CDR3: CASSFEGQGRGYEQYF
size: many; V: TRBV20-1; length: 16; D: TRBD1; J: TRBJ1-5; DNA: TGCAGTGCTCAACCGCAGTCCCAGGGGGCAGGTCAGCCCCAGCATTTT; CDR3: CSAQPQSQGAGQPQHF
size: -; V: TRBV29-1; length: 12; D: -; J: TRBJ1-2; DNA: TGCAGCGTTGAAGTTAACTCGGGCGGGATCACCTTC; CDR3: CSVEVNSGGITF
size: few; V: TRBV24-1; length: 16; D: -; J: TRBJ2-1; DNA: TGTGCCACCAGTGATTCGCTACCGAGCTCCTACAATGAGCAGTTCTTC; CDR3: CATSDSLPSSYNEQFF
size: many; V: TRBV29-1; length: 12; D: -; J: TRBJ2-7; DNA: TGCAGCGTTGAGGGGACCCTTGGGGAGCAGTACTTC; CDR3: CSVEGTLGEQYF
size: few; V: TRBV6-1; length: 14; D: -; J: TRBJ2-7; DNA: TGTGCCAGTGAAGGGTTAAGGAGCTCCTACGAGCAGTACTTC; CDR3: CASEGLRSSYEQYF
size: many; V: TRBV6-1; length: 14; D: -; J: TRBJ1-5; DNA: TGTGCCAGCAGTGGGGGTCAGAGCAATCAGCCCCAGCATTTT; CDR3: CASSGGQSNQPQHF
size: few; V: TRBV28; length: 14; D: -; J: TRBJ2-7; DNA: TGTGCCAGCAGTAGGCGCGAAGGGGGGTACGAGCAGTACTTC; CDR3: CASSRREGGYEQYF
size: -; V: TRBV7-9; length: 16; D: TRBD1; J: TRBJ1-1; DNA: TGTGCCAGCAGCTCGAACAGGGGAGGTTTGGACACTGAAGCTTTCTTT; CDR3: CASSSNRGGLDTEAFF
size: few; V: TRBV24-1; length: 14; D: -; J: TRBJ2-2; DNA: TGTGCCACCAGTGATTTGTACAGGACCGGGGAGCTGTTTTTT; CDR3: CATSDLYRTGELFF
size: few; V: TRBV29-1; length: 11; D: -; J: TRBJ2-7; DNA: TGCAGCGTTGATCGCGGGGACGAGCAGTACTTC; CDR3: CSVDRGDEQYF
size: -; V: TRBV20-1; length: 12; D: -; J: TRBJ2-5; DNA: TGCAGTGCTAGAGGAGGGGGAGAGACCCAGTACTTC; CDR3: CSARGGGETQYF
size: many; V: TRBV11-2; length: 14; D: -; J: TRBJ2-3; DNA: TGTGCCAGCAGCACCCGCCTGGGCACAGATACGCAGTATTTT; CDR3: CASSTRLGTDTQYF
size: -; V: TRBV5-1; length: 14; D: -; J: TRBJ1-1; DNA: TGCGCCAGCAGCTTGTATTGGATGAACACTGAAGCTTTCTTT; CDR3: CASSLYWMNTEAFF
size: few; V: TRBV19; length: 17; D: TRBD2; J: TRBJ2-1; DNA: TGTGCCAGTAGTCCCCTAGACGGCGGGAGTTCGTACAATGAGCAGTTCTTC; CDR3: CASSPLDGGSSYNEQFF
size: many; V: TRBV30; length: 14; D: TRBD1; J: TRBJ2-3; DNA: TGTGCCTTACGACAGGGCTCCGACACAGATACGCAGTATTTT; CDR3: CALRQGSDTDTQYF
size: -; V: TRBV25-1; length: 12; D: TRBD2; J: TRBJ2-7; DNA: TGTGCCAGCGGAGACTTAGCGGGTGTCTCCAATTTC; CDR3: CASGDLAGVSNF
size: -; V: TRBV7-2; length: 15; D: -; J: TRBJ2-5; DNA: TGTGCCAGCAGCTACCAGACAGGATTGCAAGAGACCCAGTACTTC; CDR3: CASSYQTGLQETQYF
size: -; V: TRBV7-9; length: 16; D: -; J: TRBJ2-1; DNA: TGTGCCAGCAGTATCCTAGCGACCAGAGCCTACAATGAGCAGTTCTTC; CDR3: CASSILATRAYNEQFF
size: few; V: TRBV7-9; length: 17; D: -; J: TRBJ2-4; DNA: TGTGCCAGCAGCTTAGGGGGGAAGTCCATAGCCAAAAACATTCAGTACTTC; CDR3: CASSLGGKSIAKNIQYF
size: -; V: TRBV24-1; length: 12; D: -; J: TRBJ2-1; DNA: TGTGCCACCAGTGCTCAAAACAATGAGCAGTTCTTC; CDR3: CATSAQNNEQFF
size: few; V: TRBV27; length: 15; D: TRBD2; J: TRBJ2-3; DNA: TGTGCCAGCAGTTTTGCTAGCGGGAGGTCAGATACGCAGTATTTT; CDR3: CASSFASGRSDTQYF
size: few; V: TRBV6-6; length: 12; D: -; J: TRBJ1-3; DNA: TGTGCCAGCACCACTGGGGGAAACACCATATATTTT; CDR3: CASTTGGNTIYF
size: many; V: TRBV7-9; length: 13; D: -; J: TRBJ1-6; DNA: TGTGCCAGCAGCTTAGCTGGCAATTCACCCCTCCACTTT; CDR3: CASSLAGNSPLHF